Shown below are 19 T cell receptor beta chains from a single sample sequenced in a study of blood T cell repertoires in COVID-19. The data were produced by immunoSEQ multiplex PCR, yet TCRdb's version contains in-frame clones alone and is incomplete. Here the sample spans 150,000 to 200,000 clones, over 85% being singletons. The source material was peripheral blood. All receptors derive from a man aged 60 to 75 with active or convalescent COVID-19.

The genes are TRBV5-1 and TRBJ2-1; D is ambiguous. V gave up 0 bases and J gave up 0 bases, with 10 bases separating them. The germline CDR1 and CDR2 sequences are SGHRS and YFSETQ. The CDR3 has 16 residues. The CDR3 DNA sequence: TGCGCCAGCAGCTTGGTCGTTACTACCTCCTACAATGAGCAGTTCTTC. This gives the protein CASSLVVTTSYNEQFF.

The chain uses TRBV27 and TRBJ1-1; the match to TRBD1 covers 9 bases. Trimming took 5 bases from V and 4 from J; bases not matched to a gene: 5. The CDR3 runs to 14 residues. The germline V gene has CDR1 MNHEY and CDR2 SMNVEV (reference sequence). Written as DNA, the CDR3 is TGTGCCAGCAGTATACAGGGGGCAGGCACTGAAGCTTTCTTT. Encoded protein: CASSIQGAGTEAFF.

The rearrangement joins TRBV4-1 to TRBJ2-7, with D perhaps matching TRBD1 (5 bases). Germline V gene lookup returns CDR1 MGHRA and CDR2 YSYEKL. CDR3 length equals 16 residues. V was pared by 0 bases and J by 0 bases, with 12 bases between. CDR3: CASSQDTRANSYEQYF. The CDR3 nucleotides read TGCGCCAGCAGCCAAGATACCAGGGCCAACTCCTACGAGCAGTACTTC.

The chain joins TRBV6-5 to TRBJ2-7, with D maybe TRBD1 (6 bases). V shed 6 bases and J shed 7 bases, with 22 bases lying between them. CDR1 MNHEY and CDR2 SVGAGI come from the germline V gene. The CDR3 length is 15 residues. The CDR3 region is CASRPLSQGSSEQYF. DNA of the CDR3: TGTGCCAGCAGACCTCTCTCACAGGGATCGAGTGAGCAGTACTTC.

The chain employs TRBV6-4 and TRBJ1-2; D call uncertain. CDR1 and CDR2 from the germline V gene are MRHNA and SNTAGT. The V end was cut by 2 bases, the J end by 7 bases, with 11 bases between. There are 13 residues in the CDR3. This CDR3 reads CASSDMTVGGYTF. CDR3 nucleotides: TGTGCCAGCAGTGACATGACTGTCGGTGGCTACACCTTC.

This clone was recorded a few times. The chain recombines TRBV7-9 with TRBJ1-5; D possibly corresponds to TRBD1 (5 bases). V lost 0 bases and J lost 1, with 10 bases in between. CDR3 length equals 16 residues. The germline gives CDR1 SEHNR, CDR2 FQNEAQ (reference sequence). The CDR3 protein is CASSLANGGSNQPQHF. CDR3 bases: TGTGCCAGCAGCTTAGCGAACGGGGGGAGCAATCAGCCCCAGCATTTT.

The V and J genes are TRBV2 and TRBJ1-1, with D possibly matching TRBD1 (6 bases). The V end lost 4 bases, the J end lost 8 bases, and 17 bases lay between the germline ends. Germline CDR1 reads SNHLY; CDR2 reads FYNNEI. The CDR3 totals 14 residues. The CDR3 coding sequence is TGTGCCAGCAGTGCGACAGGTCCCCTGGGAGAAGCTTTCTTT. Translation: CASSATGPLGEAFF.

This sequence joins TRBV25-1 and TRBJ2-7, with a weak D call TRBD1 (5 bases). Germline assignment: CDR1 MGHDK and CDR2 SYGVNS. V gave up 3 bases and J gave up 9 bases, with 12 bases separating them. CDR3 length: 12 amino acids. The CDR3 sequence: CASSDQGLGQYF. The CDR3 DNA sequence: TGTGCCAGCAGTGACCAGGGTTTAGGGCAGTACTTC.

This clone came up once. The chain is built from TRBV5-1 and TRBJ1-2, with D maybe TRBD1 (6 bases). The CDR3 spans 14 residues. V was pared by 4 bases and J by 6 bases, with 16 bases between. Germline V CDR1 and CDR2: SGHRS, YFSETQ. CDR3 DNA: TGCGCCAGCAGCCCTAGGGGGGGCCTGGATGGCTACACCTTC. Protein: CASSPRGGLDGYTF.

The chain uses TRBV27 and TRBJ1-6, with D uncertain. Germline CDR1 MNHEY, CDR2 SMNVEV (reference sequence). Trimming cost V 6 bases and J 0 bases, with 27 bases left between them. The CDR3 runs 21 residues. In DNA form, the CDR3 reads TGTGCCAGCAGCCCCGGTTGGTTTTACGGCGTTAGGAGCTCCTATAATTCACCCCTCCACTTT. Amino acids: CASSPGWFYGVRSSYNSPLHF.

The chain is built from TRBV4-1 and TRBJ1-4; tentatively, D is TRBD1 (6 bases). The CDR3 length is 17 residues. Germline-derived CDR1 and CDR2 are MGHRA and YSYEKL. Trimming removed 4 bases from V and 4 bases from J, with 19 bases in between. The CDR3 DNA reads as TGCGCCAGCAGCCGCAACGGACAGCCTACGGGTAATGAAAAACTGTTTTTT. Translation: CASSRNGQPTGNEKLFF.

The chain joins TRBV19 to TRBJ1-2; D is possibly TRBD1 (6 bases). The CDR3 length is 15 residues. Deletions cut 4 bases from V and 6 bases from J, with 18 bases between. Germline lookup yields CDR1 LNHDA and CDR2 SQIVND (reference sequence). The CDR3 protein is CASSTWDTRGHGYTF. The DNA for the CDR3 is TGTGCCAGTAGTACATGGGACACCCGCGGTCATGGCTACACCTTC.

V gene TRBV7-8 combines with J gene TRBJ1-2, with 9 bases lining up with TRBD1. The CDR3 consists of 16 residues. CDR1 and CDR2 from the germline V gene are SGHVS and FQNEAQ. V trimming: 5 bases; J trimming: 6 bases; junction bases outside the gene matches: 13. The CDR3 loop reads CASSPMGQGKANGYTF. Written as DNA, the CDR3 is TGTGCCAGCAGCCCAATGGGACAGGGAAAAGCTAATGGCTACACCTTC.

The sample holds one count of this clone. The chain links TRBV18 to TRBJ2-3, with D tentatively TRBD1 (6 bases). Trimming left V 2 bases short and J 5 bases short, with 8 bases between. Germline loops: CDR1 KGHSH, CDR2 LQKENI. The CDR3 spans 13 residues. As DNA, the CDR3 is TGTGCCAGCTCACCAGACAGGCAAGATACGCAGTATTTT. Protein sequence: CASSPDRQDTQYF.

The chain carries TRBV6-5 and TRBJ1-6; 9 bases line up with TRBD1. Germline trimming cut 5 bases from V and 7 bases from J; bases unmatched to any gene: 3. The CDR3 spans 14 residues. The germline V gene has CDR1 MNHEY and CDR2 SVGAGI. The CDR3: CASSPDRGNSPLHF. CDR3 coding DNA: TGTGCCAGCAGTCCGGACAGGGGAAATTCACCCCTCCACTTT.

A single count supports this clone. The rearrangement links TRBV5-1 to TRBJ1-3; D ambiguous. CDR1 and CDR2 from the germline V gene are SGHRS and YFSETQ. The CDR3 has 18 amino acids. Trimming left V 1 base short and J 4 bases short, with 21 bases between. The CDR3 is CASSLIQPGQPGGNTIYF. As DNA, the CDR3 is TGCGCCAGCAGCTTGATTCAACCCGGCCAGCCAGGCGGAAACACCATATATTTT.

J is TRBJ2-7 and V is TRBV4-2, with 8 bases matching TRBD2. From germline, CDR1 is LGHNA and CDR2 YNFKEQ. Trimming took 4 bases from V and 3 from J; bases not matched to a gene: 11. This CDR3 contains 16 residues. The CDR3 here is CASSLASRRGDYEQYF. In DNA form, the CDR3 reads TGTGCCAGCAGCCTAGCGTCCAGGCGGGGGGACTACGAGCAGTACTTC.

V is TRBV10-3 and J is TRBJ2-7; D might be TRBD1 (6 bases). V lost 5 bases to trimming and J lost 6 bases, with 11 bases between them. Germline CDR1 and CDR2: ENHRY and SYGVKD. This CDR3 spans 12 amino acids. This CDR3 is CAISPGQPEQYF. In nucleotides, the CDR3 is TGTGCCATCAGTCCGGGACAACCCGAGCAGTACTTC.

This clone was detected only a few times. The V and J genes are TRBV30 and TRBJ1-1; 7 nucleotides line up with TRBD1. Germline V lookup: CDR1 GTSNPN, CDR2 SVGIG (reference sequence). V lost 7 bases, J lost 1 base, and 9 bases stayed unmatched. The CDR3 is 14 residues long. CDR3 sequence (DNA): TGTGCCTCGAACAAGGGACAGCCGAACACTGAAGCTTTCTTT. Protein sequence: CASNKGQPNTEAFF.